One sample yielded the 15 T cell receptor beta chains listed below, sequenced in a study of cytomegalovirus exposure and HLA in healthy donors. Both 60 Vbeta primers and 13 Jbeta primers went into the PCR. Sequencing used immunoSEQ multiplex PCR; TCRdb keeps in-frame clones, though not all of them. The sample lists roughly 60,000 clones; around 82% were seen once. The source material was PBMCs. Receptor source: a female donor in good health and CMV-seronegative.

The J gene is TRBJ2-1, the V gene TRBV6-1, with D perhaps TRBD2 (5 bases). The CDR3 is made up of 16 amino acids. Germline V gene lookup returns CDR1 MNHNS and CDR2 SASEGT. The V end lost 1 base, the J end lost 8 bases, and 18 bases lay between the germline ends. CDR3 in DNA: TGTGCCAGCAGTGAAGGACCAGGACCCAGGCGGGATGAGCAGTTCTTC. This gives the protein CASSEGPGPRRDEQFF.

CDR3 sequence: CASSQASAGPRYNSPLHF. CDR3 DNA sequence: TGCGCCAGCAGCCAAGCGTCGGCAGGCCCTCGGTATAATTCACCCCTCCACTTT. This chain connects TRBV4-1 to TRBJ1-6; D ambiguous. This CDR3 has 18 residues. The germline V gene has CDR1 MGHRA and CDR2 YSYEKL. The V gene lost 1 base and the J gene lost 4 bases, with 17 bases spanning the gap.

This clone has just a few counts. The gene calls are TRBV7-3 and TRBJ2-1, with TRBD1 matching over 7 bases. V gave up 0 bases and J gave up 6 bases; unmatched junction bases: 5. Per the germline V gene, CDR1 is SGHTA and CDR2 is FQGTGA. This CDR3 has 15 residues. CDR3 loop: CASSLTRAGGNEQFF. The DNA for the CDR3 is TGTGCCAGCAGCTTAACTCGGGCAGGGGGCAATGAGCAGTTCTTC.

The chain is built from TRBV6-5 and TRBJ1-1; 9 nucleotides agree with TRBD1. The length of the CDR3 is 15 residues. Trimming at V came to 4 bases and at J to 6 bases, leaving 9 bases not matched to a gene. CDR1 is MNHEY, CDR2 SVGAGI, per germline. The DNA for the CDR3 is TGTGCCAGCAGTTTGACAGGGGGAAGTCGGGCTGAAGCTTTCTTT. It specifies CASSLTGGSRAEAFF.

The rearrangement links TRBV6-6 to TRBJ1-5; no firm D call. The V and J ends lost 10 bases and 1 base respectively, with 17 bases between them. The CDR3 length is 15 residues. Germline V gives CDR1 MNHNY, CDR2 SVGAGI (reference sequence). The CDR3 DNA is TGTGCCACCACGGACTATACCCCAAGCAATCAGCCCCAGCATTTT. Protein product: CATTDYTPSNQPQHF.

For the CDR3, the DNA is TGTGCCAGCAGTTTCGGGACAGGGGTGCGGAACACTGAAGCTTTCTTT. Its protein is CASSFGTGVRNTEAFF. This chain uses TRBV6-6 with TRBJ1-1; 10 nucleotides agree with TRBD1. The CDR3 has 16 residues. Unmatched junction bases numbered 6, after V lost 4 bases and J lost 1 base. Germline assignment: CDR1 MNHNY and CDR2 SVGAGI (reference sequence).

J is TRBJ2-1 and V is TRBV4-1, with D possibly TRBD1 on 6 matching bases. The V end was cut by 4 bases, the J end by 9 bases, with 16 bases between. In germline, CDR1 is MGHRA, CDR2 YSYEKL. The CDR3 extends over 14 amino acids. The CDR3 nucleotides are TGCGCCAGCAGCCCGCGGACAGTTACGGCTGAGCAGTTCTTC. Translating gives CASSPRTVTAEQFF.

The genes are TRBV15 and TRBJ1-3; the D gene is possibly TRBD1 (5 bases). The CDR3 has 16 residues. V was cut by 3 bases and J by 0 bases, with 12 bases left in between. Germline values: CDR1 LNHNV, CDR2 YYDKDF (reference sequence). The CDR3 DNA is TGTGCCACCAGCAGGCGGGGCCTGAGCTCTGGAAACACCATATATTTT. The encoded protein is CATSRRGLSSGNTIYF.

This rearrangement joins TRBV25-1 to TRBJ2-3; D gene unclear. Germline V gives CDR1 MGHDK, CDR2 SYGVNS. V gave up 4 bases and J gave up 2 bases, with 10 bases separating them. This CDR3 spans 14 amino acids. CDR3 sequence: CASSGVSFTDTQYF. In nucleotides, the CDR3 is TGTGCCAGCAGTGGCGTTTCCTTCACAGATACGCAGTATTTT.

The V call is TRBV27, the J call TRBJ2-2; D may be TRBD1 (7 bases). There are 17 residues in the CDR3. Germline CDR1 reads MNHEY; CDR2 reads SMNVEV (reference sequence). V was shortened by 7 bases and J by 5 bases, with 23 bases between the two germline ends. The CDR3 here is CASMGLGGQMWTGELFF. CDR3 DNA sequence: TGTGCCAGCATGGGACTTGGGGGACAGATGTGGACCGGGGAGCTGTTTTTT.

The CDR3 sequence: CASGQEQETQYF. The CDR3 nucleotides read TGTGCCAGTGGACAGGAGCAAGAGACCCAGTACTTC. The chain couples TRBV10-3 to TRBJ2-5; 7 nucleotides agree with TRBD1. The germline V gene encodes CDR1 ENHRY and CDR2 SYGVKD. The ends lost 10 bases at V and 2 bases at J; junction bases unmatched: 4. CDR3 size: 12 residues.

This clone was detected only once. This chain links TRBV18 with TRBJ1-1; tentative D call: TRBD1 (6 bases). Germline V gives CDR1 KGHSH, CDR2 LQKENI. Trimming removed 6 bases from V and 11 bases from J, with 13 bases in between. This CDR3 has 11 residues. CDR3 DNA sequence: TGTGCCAGCTCTGGAGGGGGGGACGCTTTCTTT. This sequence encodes CASSGGGDAFF.

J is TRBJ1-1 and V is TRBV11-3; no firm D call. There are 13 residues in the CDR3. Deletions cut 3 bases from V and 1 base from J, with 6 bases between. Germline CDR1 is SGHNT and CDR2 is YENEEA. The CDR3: CASSFTQNTEAFF. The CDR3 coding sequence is TGTGCCAGCAGCTTCACACAGAACACTGAAGCTTTCTTT.

CDR3 region: CASTYPTTGAEEQYF. The CDR3 DNA reads TGTGCCAGCACTTACCCTACCACAGGAGCAGAAGAGCAGTACTTC. The gene calls are TRBV21-1 and TRBJ2-7; the table's D call, TRBD1, has no DNA check behind it. TRBV21-1 is recorded as a pseudogene. The CDR3 has 15 residues.

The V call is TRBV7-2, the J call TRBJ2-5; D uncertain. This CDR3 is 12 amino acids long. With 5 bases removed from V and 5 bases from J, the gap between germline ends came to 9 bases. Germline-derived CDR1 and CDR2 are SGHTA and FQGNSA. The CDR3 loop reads CASSPLSETQYF. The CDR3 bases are TGTGCCAGCAGCCCTCTGTCGGAGACCCAGTACTTC.